The clone carrying this T cell receptor (beta chain) was counted between two and nine times. The antigen remains undetermined. Trimming removed 1 base at V and 8 bases at J, with 21 bases between. Germline lookup yields CDR1 MGHRA and CDR2 YSYEKL. The CDR3 extends over 17 amino acids. This entry belongs to a study of regulatory T cells in long-lasting Graves disease. General study findings and limits: When disease was persistent, TRBV28, TRBJ1-2 and TRBJ2-5 were the favored segments. Whereas new patients shared about a thousand public clonotypes, persistent patients shared more, at 2,500 to 3,500.

In building TCR beta libraries, iRepertoire HTBI primers were used together with Arm-PCR of CDR3 regions. TCRdb itself ran the multiplex PCR reads through MiXCR, one entry per CDR3 protein. This table has some 240,000 distinct CDR3 sequences, approximately 18% appearing once. Time point of the sample: newly diagnosed GD, antithyroid drugs for less than 3 months. There was RNA extracted from PBMCs, and the TCR library was made from it. These same records also appear under a second study, on T cells in Graves' hyperthyroidism and ophthalmopathy.

The V and J genes are TRBV4-1 and TRBJ2-4; a possible D gene is TRBD2 (7 bases). Sample: peripheral blood mononuclear cells (PBMCs), taken at new diagnosis, from a patient treated with antithyroid drugs. This receptor was taken from a woman in her twenties or thirties with Graves disease. This CDR3 reads CASSQGGGRGRVDIQYF. The CDR3 nucleotides are TGCGCCAGCAGCCAAGGGGGGGGGCGCGGGCGTGTGGACATTCAGTACTTC.